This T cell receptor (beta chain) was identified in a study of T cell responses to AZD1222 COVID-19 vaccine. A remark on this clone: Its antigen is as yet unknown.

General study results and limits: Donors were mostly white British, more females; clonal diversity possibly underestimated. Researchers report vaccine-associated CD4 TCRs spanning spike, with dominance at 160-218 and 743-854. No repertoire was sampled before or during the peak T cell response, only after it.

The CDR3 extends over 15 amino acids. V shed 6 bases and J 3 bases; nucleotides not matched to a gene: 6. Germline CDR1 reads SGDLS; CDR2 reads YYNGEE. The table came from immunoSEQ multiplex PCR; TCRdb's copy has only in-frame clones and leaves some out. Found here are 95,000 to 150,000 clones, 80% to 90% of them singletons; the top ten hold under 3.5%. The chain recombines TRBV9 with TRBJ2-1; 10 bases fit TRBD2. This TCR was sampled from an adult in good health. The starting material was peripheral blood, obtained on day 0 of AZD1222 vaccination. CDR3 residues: CASNPSGGLYNEQFF. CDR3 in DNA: TGTGCCAGCAATCCTAGCGGGGGACTCTACAATGAGCAGTTCTTC.